These 5 T cell receptor beta chains share one sample of origin, sequenced in a study of blood T cell repertoires in COVID-19 (TCRdb year 2020). Library method: the immunoSEQ multiplex PCR assay. Here the immuneACCESS table is served through TCRdb, limited to in-frame sequences with V and J called. Missing clones are a known gap in these copies; in checked studies unresolved V genes cover under half, and the rest lacks a known reason. The sample profile shows around 260,000 clones; about 89% of them were found once. Jointly, the top ten make up approximately 9.8% of the sample. Material: peripheral blood. These receptors were taken from a man aged 40-49 years who had recovered from COVID-19.

V and J are TRBV7-7 and TRBJ2-5; 13 positions agree with TRBD2. Per the germline V gene, CDR1 is SSHAT and CDR2 is FNYEAQ (reference sequence). V trimming: 5 bases; J trimming: 5 bases; junction bases outside the gene matches: 5. This CDR3 is 15 amino acids long. CDR3 bases: TGTGCCAGCAGCACGGGACTAGCGGGGACGGAGACCCAGTACTTC. Its translation is CASSTGLAGTETQYF.

The genes are TRBV21-1 and TRBJ2-1; the D call in the table, TRBD2, was not verified against the DNA. TRBV21-1 is deemed a pseudogene. There are 18 residues in the CDR3. CDR3 nucleotides: TGTGCCAGCAGCAAAAGGCTAGCGGGGGTTCCGATATACAATGAGCAGTTCTTC. This codes for CASSKRLAGVPIYNEQFF.

The CDR3 DNA reads TGTGCCAGCAGCTCCTCCCGGGCCAAAAACATTCAGTACTTC. Translated: CASSSSRAKNIQYF. V gene TRBV7-8 combines with J gene TRBJ2-4; no firm D call. Deletions cut 4 bases from V and 1 base from J, with 8 bases between. Per the germline V gene, CDR1 is SGHVS and CDR2 is FQNEAQ. The CDR3 has 14 amino acids.

This clone showed up just a few times. The V and J genes are TRBV2 and TRBJ2-3, with 9 bases matching TRBD1. The trim removed 10 bases at V and 3 bases at J, leaving 5 bases unmatched. Germline CDR1 SNHLY, CDR2 FYNNEI. The CDR3 has 13 residues. The CDR3, as DNA: TGTGCCACTGGGACAGGGTTGACAGATACGCAGTATTTT. Amino acid sequence: CATGTGLTDTQYF.

As to this clone: Relative to the germline gene, one junction end is altered; a read error may explain this. The chain recombines TRBV4-2 with TRBJ2-7; 10 nucleotides agree with TRBD2. Germline CDR1 and CDR2: LGHNA and YNFKEQ. CDR3 length: 15 amino acids. The CDR3 loop is CDSGGEIGEVYEQYF. The CDR3 bases are TGTGACAGCGGGGGGGAGATAGGGGAAGTGTACGAGCAGTACTTC.